This entry lists 27 T cell receptor beta chains sequenced from one sample in a study of cytomegalovirus exposure and HLA in healthy donors (dated by TCRdb to about 2017). Libraries were made using the immunoSEQ multiplex PCR assay. For the multiplex PCR, a mixture combining 60 forward primers for TCR Vbeta segments and 13 reverse primers for TCR Jbeta segments was used. In its TCRdb copy, this immuneACCESS table keeps in-frame sequences only and misses some clones. Where compared with another copy, unresolved V genes explain less than half of these, and the others have no known cause. In this sample the table shows 80,000 to 100,000 clones, roughly four fifths of which occur a single time. About 3.5% of the sample is in the top ten clones. The sequenced sample consisted of PBMCs. The receptor set was obtained from a man between 40 and 49 years old in good health and CMV-seronegative.

This clone was found a few times. The chain recombines TRBV2 with TRBJ1-5; D is possibly TRBD1 (6 bases). The V and J ends lost 6 bases and 9 bases respectively, with 21 bases between them. The CDR3 has 15 amino acids. CDR1 and CDR2 from the germline V gene are SNHLY and FYNNEI. CDR3 protein: CASSPRTAQLGPQHF. The CDR3 DNA sequence: TGTGCCAGCAGCCCGAGGACAGCCCAACTGGGGCCCCAGCATTTT.

The CDR3 bases are TGCGCCAGCAGGCCCGACAGGGAGGATCAGCCCCAGCATTTT. It translates to CASRPDREDQPQHF. The rearrangement uses TRBV5-1 and TRBJ1-5; the match to TRBD1 covers 7 bases. Trimming removed 5 bases from V and 5 bases from J; junction bases left unmatched: 7. Germline V gene data show CDR1 as SGHRS and CDR2 as YFSETQ. The CDR3 covers 14 residues. Complete variable domain (other parts from reference TRBV5-1 and TRBJ1-5): KAGVTQTPRYLIKTRGQQVTLSCSPISGHRSVSWYQQTPGQGLQFLFEYFSETQRNKGNFPGRFSGRQFSNSRSEMNVSTLELGDSALYLCASRPDREDQPQHFGDGTRLSIL.

In this sample, this clone turned up once. The sample has other DNA sequences that encode this CDR3 too. The CDR3 DNA reads as TGTGCCAGCAGCTTAGGGCTTGAGCAGTACTTC. Its translation: CASSLGLEQYF. This rearrangement joins TRBV7-9 to TRBJ2-7; D remains unclear. The CDR3 is 11 residues long. V was pared by 1 base and J by 7 bases, with 5 bases between. The germline gives CDR1 SEHNR, CDR2 FQNEAQ (reference sequence).

This rearrangement joins TRBV7-3 to TRBJ1-1, with D uncertain. Trimming took off 6 bases at V and 0 bases at J, with 11 bases between the two ends. This CDR3 comprises 14 residues. Germline CDR1 reads SGHTA; CDR2 reads FQGTGA. The DNA of the CDR3 is TGTGCCAGCAGGGCCTCCAGGATGAACACTGAAGCTTTCTTT. This translates into CASRASRMNTEAFF.

This chain connects TRBV28 to TRBJ1-4; 11 bases agree with TRBD1. With 5 bases clipped from V and 8 bases from J, the junction kept 10 bases outside the gene matches. CDR1 MDHEN and CDR2 SYDVKM come from the germline V gene. This CDR3 has 16 amino acids. CDR3 sequence (DNA): TGTGCCAGCAGTAGGACAGGGGGCTCTCTGCGCGAAAAACTGTTTTTT. It yields the protein CASSRTGGSLREKLFF.

J is TRBJ2-5 and V is TRBV20-1; 7 nucleotides agree with TRBD1. This CDR3 is 11 amino acids long. Trimming cost V 5 bases and J 7 bases; bases outside gene matches: 4. Germline CDR1 reads DFQATT; CDR2 reads SNEGSKA (reference sequence). CDR3: CSAGTDGTQYF. CDR3 nucleotides: TGCAGTGCTGGGACAGATGGGACCCAGTACTTC.

V usage is TRBV2 and J usage is TRBJ1-1; D might be TRBD1 (6 bases). Germline V gene data show CDR1 as SNHLY and CDR2 as FYNNEI. V was clipped by 3 bases and J by 4 bases, with 15 bases between them. The length of the CDR3 is 15 residues. CDR3 nucleotides: TGTGCCAGCAGTGAGGGGGCAGATGGGAGCACTGAAGCTTTCTTT. Residues: CASSEGADGSTEAFF.

This rearrangement joins TRBV7-9 to TRBJ2-7; 10 bases are shared with TRBD1. The CDR3 consists of 13 residues. J lost 4 bases, V lost 5 bases, and 2 bases had no gene match. Germline CDR1 and CDR2: SEHNR and FQNEAQ (reference sequence). CDR3 sequence: CASSRDRGYEQYF. The CDR3 nucleotides are TGTGCCAGCAGCCGGGACAGGGGATACGAGCAGTACTTC.

V and J are TRBV5-4 and TRBJ2-3; 12 bases match TRBD2. The CDR3 runs to 15 residues. J lost 7 bases, V lost 3 bases, and 6 bases had no gene match. The V gene's germline CDR1 is SGHNT and CDR2 YYREEE (reference sequence). The CDR3 nucleotides read TGTGCCAGCAGCTCACGACTAGCGGGGGCGTATACGCAGTATTTT. Translation gives CASSSRLAGAYTQYF.

The J gene is TRBJ2-7, the V gene TRBV11-2; 10 bases align to TRBD2. Germline V gene data show CDR1 as SGHAT and CDR2 as FQNNGV. V lost 5 bases to trimming and J lost 1 base; unmatched junction nucleotides: 8. The CDR3 runs to 16 residues. The CDR3 loop is CASSPTLAGESYEQYF. The CDR3 DNA reads as TGTGCCAGCAGCCCCACGCTAGCGGGGGAATCCTACGAGCAGTACTTC.

Only a few counts were recorded for this clone. The chain has TRBV5-6 and TRBJ2-2; no firm D call. The CDR3 spans 14 residues. V was cut by 0 bases and J by 5 bases, with 8 bases left in between. Germline assignment: CDR1 SGHDT and CDR2 YYEEEE. Here the CDR3 reads CASSLGYRTGELFF. The CDR3 nucleotides are TGTGCCAGCAGCTTGGGGTATCGGACCGGGGAGCTGTTTTTT.

This sequence joins TRBV7-8 and TRBJ1-5; D remains ambiguous. The germline V gene encodes CDR1 SGHVS and CDR2 FQNEAQ. V was shortened by 2 bases and J by 1 base, with 6 bases between the two germline ends. This CDR3 has 14 amino acids. The CDR3 nucleotides read TGTGCCAGCAGCTTATCAGTAAGCAATCAGCCCCAGCATTTT. Translation gives CASSLSVSNQPQHF. The whole variable domain, remainder taken from reference TRBV7-8 and TRBJ1-5, is GAGVSQSPRYKVAKRGQDVALRCDPISGHVSLFWYQQALGQGPEFLTYFQNEAQLDKSGLPSDRFFAERPEGSVSTLKIQRTQQEDSAVYLCASSLSVSNQPQHFGDGTRLSIL.

This clone has only one observation. The chain carries TRBV27 and TRBJ2-7; D uncertain. V lost 3 bases and J lost 0, with 6 bases in between. The length of the CDR3 is 13 residues. The germline gives CDR1 MNHEY, CDR2 SMNVEV (reference sequence). The CDR3 spells CASSFISSYEQYF. The CDR3 DNA is TGTGCCAGCAGTTTTATCAGCTCCTACGAGCAGTACTTC.

The CDR3 nucleotides read TGTGCCAGCAGCTTGGGTCAGGGAGGGACTAATGAAAAACTGTTTTTT. This translates into CASSLGQGGTNEKLFF. The chain employs TRBV5-7 and TRBJ1-4, with D possibly TRBD1 on 5 matching bases. TRBV5-7 is annotated as an ORF whose role is uncertain. CDR3 size: 16 residues. V was clipped by 0 bases and J by 2 bases, with 11 bases between them.

The V call is TRBV28, the J call TRBJ2-5; a weak D match, TRBD2 (6 bases). The last part of the DNA fits TRBJ2-7 better; the J call may be wrong. The CDR3 length is 15 residues. In germline, CDR1 is MDHEN, CDR2 SYDVKM. The CDR3 region has the DNA TGTGCCAGCACCATTGGGACGTCGGGGGTGTACGAGCAGTACTTC. This translates into CASTIGTSGVYEQYF.

This clone has a handful of counts. V and J are TRBV5-5 and TRBJ1-4; the D gene is possibly TRBD1 (5 bases). Trimming shortened V by 6 bases and J by 10 bases, and 19 bases separated the two germline ends. Per germline, CDR1 SGHKS and CDR2 YYEKEE (reference sequence). The CDR3 spans 14 residues. CDR3 loop: CASTETLFQGKLFF. The DNA for the CDR3 is TGTGCCAGCACCGAAACCCTTTTCCAGGGAAAACTGTTTTTT. Together with reference TRBV5-5 and TRBJ1-4, the CDR3 gives the full variable domain: DAGVTQSPTHLIKTRGQQVTLRCSPISGHKSVSWYQQVLGQGPQFIFQYYEKEERGRGNFPDRFSARQFPNYSSELNVNALLLGDSALYLCASTETLFQGKLFFGSGTQLSVL.

The V and J genes are TRBV13 and TRBJ2-3, with TRBD1 identical over 7 bases. Germline-derived CDR1 and CDR2 are PRHDT and FYEKMQ (reference sequence). The CDR3 totals 17 residues. V was clipped by 5 bases and J by 3 bases; unmatched bases: 14. The CDR3 DNA reads as TGTGCCAGCAGCACCCGACGAGGGACAGACTTAACAGATACGCAGTATTTT. Its protein product is CASSTRRGTDLTDTQYF.

V is TRBV4-1 and J is TRBJ1-5; D is undetermined. V shed 0 bases and J shed 2 bases, with 11 bases lying between them. CDR3 length equals 16 residues. Germline V gene lookup returns CDR1 MGHRA and CDR2 YSYEKL. The CDR3 DNA is TGCGCCAGCAGCCAAGAATGGGGAGCGGGCAATCAGCCCCAGCATTTT. Encoded protein: CASSQEWGAGNQPQHF.

This clone was counted only a few times. V and J are TRBV29-1 and TRBJ2-3; 9 bases line up with TRBD2. Per germline, CDR1 SQVTM and CDR2 ANQGSEA. The ends lost 6 bases at V and 1 base at J; junction bases unmatched: 2. This CDR3 region has 13 residues. The CDR3 region is CSVKRGGTDTQYF. Here the CDR3 DNA reads TGCAGCGTAAAGCGGGGGGGCACAGATACGCAGTATTTT.

J is TRBJ2-7 and V is TRBV27; D is unclear. V was trimmed by 2 bases and J by 3 bases, leaving 8 bases between them. The CDR3 has 13 residues. The germline CDR1 and CDR2 sequences are MNHEY and SMNVEV (reference sequence). CDR3 sequence reads: CASSLSPRYEQYF. The CDR3 DNA reads as TGTGCCAGCAGTTTAAGCCCACGCTACGAGCAGTACTTC.

There are a few counts of this clone. The chain is built from TRBV4-2 and TRBJ2-3; 9 bases match TRBD2. V lost 0 bases and J lost 1; bases outside the gene matches: 2. This CDR3 comprises 16 residues. Germline lookup yields CDR1 LGHNA and CDR2 YNFKEQ. The CDR3 protein is CASSQDLAGGTDTQYF. CDR3 bases: TGTGCCAGCAGCCAAGATTTAGCGGGGGGCACAGATACGCAGTATTTT.

This clone was counted once. The rearrangement joins TRBV7-8 to TRBJ2-2, with a possible D match to TRBD2 (7 bases). With 5 bases removed from V and 3 bases from J, the gap between germline ends came to 19 bases. The CDR3 runs to 17 residues. From germline, CDR1 is SGHVS and CDR2 FQNEAQ. CDR3 sequence (DNA): TGTGCCAGCAGCCCTGAGGGGGGGCGGACACACACCGGGGAGCTGTTTTTT. Translation gives CASSPEGGRTHTGELFF.

The gene calls are TRBV6-5 and TRBJ1-2; D remains ambiguous. Trimming stripped 4 bases from V and 3 bases from J, with 6 bases between. Germline CDR1 is MNHEY and CDR2 is SVGAGI. This CDR3 has 12 amino acids. The CDR3 nucleotides read TGTGCCAGCAGTTCCTTAGACTATGGCTACACCTTC. Amino acid sequence: CASSSLDYGYTF.

The chain is built from TRBV5-1 and TRBJ1-6, with 7 bases matching TRBD1. J lost 7 bases, V lost 3 bases, and 7 bases had no gene match. This CDR3 has 15 amino acids. Germline loops: CDR1 SGHRS, CDR2 YFSETQ. The CDR3 DNA reads as TGCGCCAGCAGCTCAGACAGGGCGGGAAATTCACCCCTCCACTTT. It translates to CASSSDRAGNSPLHF.

The V and J genes are TRBV4-3 and TRBJ2-3; D remains unclear. Trimming left V 0 bases short and J 6 bases short, with 7 bases between. The germline V gene has CDR1 LGHNA and CDR2 YSLEER. The CDR3 loop spans 13 amino acids. CDR3 region: CASSQDARDTQYF. CDR3 in DNA: TGCGCCAGCAGCCAAGACGCCCGGGATACGCAGTATTTT.

The chain joins TRBV4-1 to TRBJ2-7, with D possibly matching TRBD1 (6 bases). Germline V gene lookup returns CDR1 MGHRA and CDR2 YSYEKL. The CDR3 consists of 14 residues. Trimming took off 3 bases at V and 3 bases at J, with 12 bases between the two ends. The CDR3 sequence: CASSHDEGGYEQYF. The CDR3 DNA follows: TGCGCCAGCAGCCATGACGAAGGGGGCTACGAGCAGTACTTC.

This clone was seen a few times. The J gene is TRBJ1-2, the V gene TRBV27, with TRBD1 as a possible D gene (5 bases). Deletions cut 5 bases from V and 4 bases from J, with 11 bases between. The germline gives CDR1 MNHEY, CDR2 SMNVEV (reference sequence). There are 13 residues in the CDR3. The CDR3 sequence is CASSTRTRYGYTF. In nucleotides, the CDR3 is TGTGCCAGCAGTACACGGACACGCTATGGCTACACCTTC.